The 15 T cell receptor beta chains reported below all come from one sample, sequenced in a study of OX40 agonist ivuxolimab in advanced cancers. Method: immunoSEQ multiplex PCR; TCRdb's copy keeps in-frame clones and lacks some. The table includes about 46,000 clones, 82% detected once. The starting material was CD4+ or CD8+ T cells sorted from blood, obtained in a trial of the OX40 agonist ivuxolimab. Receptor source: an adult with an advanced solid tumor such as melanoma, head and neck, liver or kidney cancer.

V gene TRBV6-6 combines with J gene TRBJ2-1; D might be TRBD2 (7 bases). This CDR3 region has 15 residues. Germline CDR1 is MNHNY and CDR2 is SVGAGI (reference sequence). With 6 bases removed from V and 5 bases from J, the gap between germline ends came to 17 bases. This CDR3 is CASRPEGGAHNEQFF. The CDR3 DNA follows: TGTGCCAGCAGACCCGAGGGGGGGGCCCACAATGAGCAGTTCTTC.

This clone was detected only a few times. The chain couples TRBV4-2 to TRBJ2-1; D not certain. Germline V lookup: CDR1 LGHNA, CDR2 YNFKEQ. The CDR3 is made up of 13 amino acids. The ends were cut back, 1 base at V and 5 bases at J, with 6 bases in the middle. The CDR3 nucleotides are TGTGCCAGCAGCCAAGTTAGTAACAATGAGCAGTTCTTC. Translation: CASSQVSNNEQFF.

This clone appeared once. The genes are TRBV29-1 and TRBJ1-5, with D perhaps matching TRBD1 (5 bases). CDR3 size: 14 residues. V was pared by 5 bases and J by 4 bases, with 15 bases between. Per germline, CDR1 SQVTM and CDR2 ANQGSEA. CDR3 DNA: TGCAGCGTTAGCCAGGGAATAGGGAATCAGCCCCAGCATTTT. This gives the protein CSVSQGIGNQPQHF.

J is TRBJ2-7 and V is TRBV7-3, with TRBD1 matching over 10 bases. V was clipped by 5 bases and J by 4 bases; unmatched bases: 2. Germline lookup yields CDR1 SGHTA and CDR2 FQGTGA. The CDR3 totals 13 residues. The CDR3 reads CASSPGQGYEQYF. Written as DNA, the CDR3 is TGTGCCAGCAGCCCGGGACAGGGGTACGAGCAGTACTTC.

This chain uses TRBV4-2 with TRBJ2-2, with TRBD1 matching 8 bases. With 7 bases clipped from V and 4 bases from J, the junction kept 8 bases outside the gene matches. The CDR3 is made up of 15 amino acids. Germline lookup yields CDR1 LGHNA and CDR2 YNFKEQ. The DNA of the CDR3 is TGTGCCAGCACTGGACAGGGATACCCCACCGGGGAGCTGTTTTTT. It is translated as CASTGQGYPTGELFF.

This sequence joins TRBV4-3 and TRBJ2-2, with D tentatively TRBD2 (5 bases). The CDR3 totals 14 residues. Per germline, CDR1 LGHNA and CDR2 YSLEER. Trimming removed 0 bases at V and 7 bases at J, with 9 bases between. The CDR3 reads CASSQDSRGGELFF. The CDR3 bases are TGCGCCAGCAGCCAAGATTCCCGGGGCGGGGAGCTGTTTTTT.

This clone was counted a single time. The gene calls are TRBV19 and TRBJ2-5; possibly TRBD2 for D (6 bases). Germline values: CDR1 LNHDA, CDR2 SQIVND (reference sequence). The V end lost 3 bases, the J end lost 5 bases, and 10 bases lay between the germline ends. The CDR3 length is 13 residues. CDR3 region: CASSMFGGETQYF. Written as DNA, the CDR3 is TGTGCCAGTAGTATGTTCGGAGGGGAGACCCAGTACTTC.

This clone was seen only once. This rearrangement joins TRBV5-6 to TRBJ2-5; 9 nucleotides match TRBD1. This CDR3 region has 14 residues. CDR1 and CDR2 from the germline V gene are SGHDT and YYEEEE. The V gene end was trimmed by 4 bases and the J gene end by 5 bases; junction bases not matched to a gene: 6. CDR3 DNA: TGTGCCAGCAGCCCAGGACAGGGGAGGGAGACCCAGTACTTC. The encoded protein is CASSPGQGRETQYF.

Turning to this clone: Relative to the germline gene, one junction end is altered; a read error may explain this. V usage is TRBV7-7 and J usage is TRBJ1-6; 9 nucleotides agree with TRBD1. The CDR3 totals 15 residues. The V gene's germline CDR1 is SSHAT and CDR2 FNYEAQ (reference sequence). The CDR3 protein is CASSEGTGYNSPLHF. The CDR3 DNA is TGTGCTAGCAGCGAAGGGACAGGGTATAATTCACCCCTCCACTTT.

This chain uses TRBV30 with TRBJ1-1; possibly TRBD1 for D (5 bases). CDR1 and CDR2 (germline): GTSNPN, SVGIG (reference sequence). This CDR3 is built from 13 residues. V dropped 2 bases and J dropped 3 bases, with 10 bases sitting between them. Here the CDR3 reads CAWSPGLYTEAFF. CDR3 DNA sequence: TGTGCCTGGAGTCCGGGACTCTACACTGAAGCTTTCTTT.

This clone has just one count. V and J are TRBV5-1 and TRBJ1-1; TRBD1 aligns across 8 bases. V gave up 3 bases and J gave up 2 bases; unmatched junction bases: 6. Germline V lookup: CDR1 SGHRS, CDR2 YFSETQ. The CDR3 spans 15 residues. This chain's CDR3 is CASSSYTGGNTEAFF. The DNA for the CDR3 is TGCGCCAGCAGCTCTTATACAGGGGGAAACACTGAAGCTTTCTTT. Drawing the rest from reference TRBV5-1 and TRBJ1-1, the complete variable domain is KAGVTQTPRYLIKTRGQQVTLSCSPISGHRSVSWYQQTPGQGLQFLFEYFSETQRNKGNFPGRFSGRQFSNSRSEMNVSTLELGDSALYLCASSSYTGGNTEAFFGQGTRLTVV.

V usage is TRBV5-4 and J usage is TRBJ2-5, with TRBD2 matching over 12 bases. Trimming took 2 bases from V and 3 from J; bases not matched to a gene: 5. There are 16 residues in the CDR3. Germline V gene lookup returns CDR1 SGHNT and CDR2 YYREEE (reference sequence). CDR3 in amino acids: CASSLGLAGQKETQYF. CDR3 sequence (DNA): TGTGCCAGCAGCTTAGGACTAGCGGGACAAAAAGAGACCCAGTACTTC.

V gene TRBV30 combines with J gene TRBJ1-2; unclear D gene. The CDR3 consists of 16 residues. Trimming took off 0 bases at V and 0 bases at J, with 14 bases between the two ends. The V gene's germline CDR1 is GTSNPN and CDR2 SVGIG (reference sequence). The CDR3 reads CAWSVQGPGANYGYTF. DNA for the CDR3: TGTGCCTGGAGTGTACAAGGCCCTGGAGCTAACTATGGCTACACCTTC.

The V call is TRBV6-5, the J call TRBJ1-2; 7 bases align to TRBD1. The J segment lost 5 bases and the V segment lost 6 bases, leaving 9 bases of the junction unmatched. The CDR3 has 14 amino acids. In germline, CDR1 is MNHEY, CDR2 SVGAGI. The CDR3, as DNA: TGTGCCAGCAGAACCCTCACAGGGGAATATGGCTACACCTTC. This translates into CASRTLTGEYGYTF.

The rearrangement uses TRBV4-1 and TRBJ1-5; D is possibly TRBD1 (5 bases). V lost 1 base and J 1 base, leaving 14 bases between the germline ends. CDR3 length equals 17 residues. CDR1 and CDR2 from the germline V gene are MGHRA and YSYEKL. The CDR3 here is CASSQGRGAGSNQPQHF. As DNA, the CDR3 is TGCGCCAGCAGCCAAGGAAGAGGGGCCGGCAGCAATCAGCCCCAGCATTTT.